A single sample gave rise to the 31 T cell receptor beta chains below, sequenced in a study of graft-versus-host responses after intestinal transplantation. TCRdb's copy holds only in-frame clones and misses some; the assay was immunoSEQ multiplex PCR. Among about 43,000 clones, roughly 94% were seen once, and the ten largest hold about 1.6%. The specimen comprised PBMCs, sampled approximately 340 days after intestinal transplant. The receptor set was obtained from a human patient who received an intestinal transplant, so some T cells may come from the graft donor.

This chain connects TRBV19 to TRBJ2-4, with TRBD2 matching 15 bases. The V segment lost 3 bases and the J segment 10 bases; nucleotides outside the gene matches: 16. In germline, CDR1 is LNHDA, CDR2 SQIVND (reference sequence). The CDR3 runs to 19 residues. The CDR3 sequence: CASSIFVGTSGRPAPIQYF. In DNA form, the CDR3 reads TGTGCCAGTAGTATCTTTGTCGGGACTAGCGGGAGGCCCGCCCCTATTCAGTACTTC.

V and J are TRBV6-5 and TRBJ2-7; TRBD1 is a possible D gene (6 bases). CDR1 is MNHEY and CDR2 is SVGAGI in the germline V gene. The CDR3 is 14 amino acids. The V end lost 0 bases, the J end lost 3 bases, and 9 bases lay between the germline ends. The CDR3 sequence is CASSYSQQGYEQYF. The CDR3 region has the DNA TGTGCCAGCAGTTACTCGCAACAGGGCTACGAGCAGTACTTC.

The gene calls are TRBV4-1 and TRBJ2-7; D ambiguous. This CDR3 region has 14 residues. Trimming removed 2 bases from V and 6 bases from J, with 14 bases in between. Germline values: CDR1 MGHRA, CDR2 YSYEKL. The CDR3 loop is CASSQIAIPAEQYF. Here the CDR3 DNA reads TGCGCCAGCAGCCAAATAGCAATCCCCGCCGAGCAGTACTTC.

This clone was detected only once. J is TRBJ2-5 and V is TRBV29-1, with 9 bases aligning to TRBD2. V was pared by 4 bases and J by 1 base, with 1 base of the junction left unmatched. The length of the CDR3 is 13 residues. Germline CDR1 reads SQVTM; CDR2 reads ANQGSEA. The CDR3 DNA sequence: TGCAGCGTTGGCGGGAGGGTCCAAGAGACCCAGTACTTC. This sequence encodes CSVGGRVQETQYF.

This chain connects TRBV5-1 to TRBJ2-1; 10 nucleotides align to TRBD2. CDR3 length: 17 amino acids. The trim removed 0 bases at V and 4 bases at J, leaving 7 bases unmatched. Germline lookup yields CDR1 SGHRS and CDR2 YFSETQ. The CDR3 region has the DNA TGCGCCAGCAGCTTGGCCGGAGGACTAGCGGTATACAATGAGCAGTTCTTC. This codes for CASSLAGGLAVYNEQFF.

The V gene is TRBV29-1, the J gene TRBJ2-3; D is ambiguous. The V gene's germline CDR1 is SQVTM and CDR2 ANQGSEA. Trimming stripped 2 bases from V and 1 base from J, with 13 bases between. The CDR3 runs 15 residues. The chain's CDR3 is CSVEFLGSGTDTQYF. The CDR3 nucleotides are TGCAGCGTTGAATTCCTAGGCAGCGGCACAGATACGCAGTATTTT.

The chain links TRBV11-1 to TRBJ1-1; TRBD1 matches 8 bases. Germline V CDR1 and CDR2: SGHAT, FQDESV (reference sequence). This CDR3 spans 14 amino acids. The junction had 5 bases not matched to a gene; V was cut back by 5 bases and J by 3 bases. CDR3 coding DNA: TGTGCCAGCAGCCCCGTGGACAGGGACACTGAAGCTTTCTTT. Its translation is CASSPVDRDTEAFF.

The V call is TRBV27, the J call TRBJ2-1; weak D call: TRBD2 (6 bases). Germline lookup yields CDR1 MNHEY and CDR2 SMNVEV (reference sequence). The CDR3 totals 13 residues. V lost 7 bases and J 6 bases, leaving 13 bases between the germline ends. CDR3 sequence: CASTPPGSNEQFF. CDR3 sequence (DNA): TGTGCCAGCACCCCCCCCGGGAGCAATGAGCAGTTCTTC.

This chain uses TRBV6-4 with TRBJ2-3; 7 bases match TRBD2. CDR1 and CDR2 (germline): MRHNA, SNTAGT. V was pared by 6 bases and J by 3 bases, with 6 bases of the junction left unmatched. The CDR3 is 14 amino acids. The CDR3 bases are TGTGCCAGCAGCAGGGACTACCCAACAGATACGCAGTATTTT. Translated: CASSRDYPTDTQYF.

The rearrangement links TRBV6-6 to TRBJ2-7; D assignment may be TRBD1 or TRBD2 (5 bases each). The germline CDR1 and CDR2 sequences are MNHNY and SVGAGI (reference sequence). There are 14 residues in the CDR3. The ends were cut back, 0 bases at V and 5 bases at J, with 11 bases in the middle. Written as DNA, the CDR3 is TGTGCCAGCAGTTACTCTGCCAGGGACCACGAGCAGTACTTC. This translates into CASSYSARDHEQYF.

The J gene is TRBJ2-1, the V gene TRBV4-2, with 10 positions matching TRBD2. CDR1 and CDR2 from the germline V gene are LGHNA and YNFKEQ. The CDR3 spans 16 residues. J lost 8 bases, V lost 0 bases, and 7 bases had no gene match. DNA of the CDR3: TGTGCCAGCAGCCAAGATCACAGCGGGGGGGCAGATGAGCAGTTCTTC. This encodes CASSQDHSGGADEQFF.

V usage is TRBV29-1 and J usage is TRBJ2-2, with D possibly matching TRBD1 (6 bases). Trimming cost V 7 bases and J 5 bases, with 8 bases left between them. This CDR3 has 11 residues. From germline, CDR1 is SQVTM and CDR2 ANQGSEA. The CDR3 here is CSADRTGELFF. The CDR3 coding sequence is TGCAGCGCGGACAGAACCGGGGAGCTGTTTTTT.

This rearrangement joins TRBV2 to TRBJ2-3; 10 nucleotides match TRBD2. Germline assignment: CDR1 SNHLY and CDR2 FYNNEI. The J segment lost 4 bases and the V segment lost 7 bases, leaving 8 bases of the junction unmatched. This CDR3 has 15 residues. The CDR3 reads CASTAAGGVADTQYF. As DNA, the CDR3 is TGTGCCAGCACCGCAGCGGGGGGGGTCGCAGATACGCAGTATTTT.

This chain connects TRBV6-1 to TRBJ2-7; 10 bases map to TRBD1. Germline lookup yields CDR1 MNHNS and CDR2 SASEGT. J was trimmed by 2 bases and V by 6 bases; bases with no gene match: 7. This CDR3 region has 15 residues. The CDR3 DNA reads TGTGCCAGCAGCGACAGGGGGCTTGGGGCCTACGAGCAGTACTTC. Its translation is CASSDRGLGAYEQYF.

The genes are TRBV6-5 and TRBJ2-7, with TRBD2 as a possible D gene (5 bases). The CDR3 length is 12 residues. Germline V gives CDR1 MNHEY, CDR2 SVGAGI. The germline V and J ends were trimmed by 5 bases and 5 bases, with 10 bases remaining between them. The CDR3 nucleotides are TGTGCCAGCAGTGAACCGGGGAACGAGCAGTACTTC. Protein: CASSEPGNEQYF.

The V and J genes are TRBV7-3 and TRBJ2-2; TRBD2 matches 7 bases. Germline CDR1 reads SGHTA; CDR2 reads FQGTGA. The CDR3 length is 16 residues. Trimming took 5 bases from V and 4 from J; bases not matched to a gene: 10. CDR3 in DNA: TGTGCCAGCAGCCCGCGGCAACTAGCGATCACCGGGGAGCTGTTTTTT. This gives the protein CASSPRQLAITGELFF.

This rearrangement joins TRBV6-5 to TRBJ2-7; the D call may be TRBD1 or TRBD2 (5 bases each). CDR1 is MNHEY, CDR2 SVGAGI, per germline. This CDR3 comprises 15 residues. V lost 5 bases, J lost 4 bases, and 18 bases lay in between. The CDR3 DNA reads TGTGCCAGCAGTAATCGTGGGGGATTCCGGTACGAGCAGTACTTC. This codes for CASSNRGGFRYEQYF.

In nucleotides, the CDR3 is TGTGCCAGCAGACTGACTAGCGGGGGAGAAAATGAGCAGTTCTTC. Translation: CASRLTSGGENEQFF. The rearrangement links TRBV6-5 to TRBJ2-1; 12 bases line up with TRBD2. The CDR3 runs 15 residues. The junction had 7 bases not matched to a gene; V was cut back by 6 bases and J by 7 bases. Germline V gene lookup returns CDR1 MNHEY and CDR2 SVGAGI.

The CDR3 spells CASSWGTSGALDEQFF. CDR3 nucleotides: TGTGCCAGCAGCTGGGGGACTAGCGGGGCGTTGGATGAGCAGTTCTTC. J is TRBJ2-1 and V is TRBV5-4; 13 bases fit TRBD2. The V and J ends lost 3 bases and 8 bases, in that order; junction bases with no gene match: 8. CDR1 is SGHNT and CDR2 is YYREEE in the germline V gene (reference sequence). The CDR3 is 16 amino acids.

The chain links TRBV5-5 to TRBJ2-3; tentatively, D is TRBD1 (5 bases). The CDR3 contains 12 residues. V was trimmed by 3 bases and J by 6 bases, leaving 8 bases between them. The germline gives CDR1 SGHKS, CDR2 YYEKEE (reference sequence). CDR3 DNA sequence: TGTGCCAGCAGCTCAGGGTTGGATACGCAGTATTTT. Amino acids: CASSSGLDTQYF.

The V gene is TRBV6-6, the J gene TRBJ1-6, with D perhaps matching TRBD1 (6 bases). V lost 1 base to trimming and J lost 10 bases, with 14 bases between them. Germline V gene sequence: CDR1 MNHNY, CDR2 SVGAGI (reference sequence). This CDR3 has 15 residues. The CDR3 coding sequence is TGTGCCAGCAGTTACTATGGGGGGCTGGGATCACCCCTCCACTTT. Protein sequence: CASSYYGGLGSPLHF.

This rearrangement joins TRBV2 to TRBJ2-7, with D perhaps assigned TRBD1 or TRBD2 (8 bases each). The V end lost 1 base, the J end lost 3 bases, and 19 bases lay between the germline ends. CDR1 SNHLY and CDR2 FYNNEI come from the germline V gene. CDR3 length: 17 residues. The CDR3 coding sequence is TGTGCCAGCAGTGAAGTGGTAGCGGGACAGGTGTACTACGAGCAGTACTTC. Translation: CASSEVVAGQVYYEQYF.

The chain employs TRBV7-2 and TRBJ2-7; the D is unclear. The ends were cut back, 5 bases at V and 9 bases at J, with 11 bases in the middle. The V gene's germline CDR1 is SGHTA and CDR2 FQGNSA. CDR3 length: 11 amino acids. This chain's CDR3 is CASSMNRVQYF. The CDR3 nucleotides are TGTGCCAGCAGCATGAACAGAGTGCAGTACTTC.

The rearrangement uses TRBV5-1 and TRBJ2-5; maybe TRBD1 (5 bases). This CDR3 has 14 residues. V was shortened by 3 bases and J by 5 bases, with 14 bases between the two germline ends. CDR1 SGHRS and CDR2 YFSETQ come from the germline V gene. The DNA for the CDR3 is TGCGCCAGCAGCTCAATCAGGTCAGGGGAGACCCAGTACTTC. This sequence encodes CASSSIRSGETQYF.

This clone has only one observation. The rearrangement links TRBV7-9 to TRBJ2-7; 7 positions match TRBD2. The junction had 4 bases not matched to a gene; V was cut back by 2 bases and J by 0 bases. Germline V gene data show CDR1 as SEHNR and CDR2 as FQNEAQ (reference sequence). The CDR3 extends over 15 amino acids. Written as DNA, the CDR3 is TGTGCCAGCAGCTTAACTGGCGGGAGCTCCTACGAGCAGTACTTC. This sequence encodes CASSLTGGSSYEQYF. Full variable domain (outside the CDR3, taken from reference TRBV7-9 and TRBJ2-7): DTGVSQNPRHKITKRGQNVTFRCDPISEHNRLYWYRQTLGQGPEFLTYFQNEAQLEKSRLLSDRFSAERPKGSFSTLEIQRTEQGDSAMYLCASSLTGGSSYEQYFGPGTRLTVT.

This rearrangement joins TRBV30 to TRBJ1-5; D uncertain. The CDR3 length is 10 residues. The germline gives CDR1 GTSNPN, CDR2 SVGIG (reference sequence). The CDR3 sequence: CASDHQPQHF. CDR3 bases: TGTGCTTCGGATCATCAGCCCCAGCATTTT.

The chain uses TRBV30 and TRBJ2-1; D gene unclear. CDR1 GTSNPN and CDR2 SVGIG come from the germline V gene (reference sequence). The ends were cut back, 4 bases at V and 6 bases at J, with 10 bases in the middle. The CDR3 spans 12 residues. The CDR3 DNA reads TGTGCCTGGACTCCCCTGAGCAATGAGCAGTTCTTC. Amino acids: CAWTPLSNEQFF.

The chain links TRBV15 to TRBJ1-1; D perhaps matches TRBD1 (6 bases). Germline assignment: CDR1 LNHNV and CDR2 YYDKDF (reference sequence). This CDR3 region has 14 residues. Deletions cut 1 base from V and 8 bases from J, with 14 bases between. Written as DNA, the CDR3 is TGTGCCACCAGCAGAGCAGGAGGAGGGACAGAAGCTTTCTTT. Translating gives CATSRAGGGTEAFF.

The V and J genes are TRBV9 and TRBJ2-3; 7 bases align to TRBD2. Per the germline V gene, CDR1 is SGDLS and CDR2 is YYNGEE. Unmatched junction bases numbered 7, after V lost 7 bases and J lost 2 bases. This CDR3 comprises 14 residues. DNA of the CDR3: TGTGCCAGCGGGTGGCTAGCGGACACAGATACGCAGTATTTT. Translation gives CASGWLADTDTQYF. The full variable domain, completed using reference TRBV9 and TRBJ2-3, is DSGVTQTPKHLITATGQRVTLRCSPRSGDLSVYWYQQSLDQGLQFLIQYYNGEERAKGNILERFSAQQFPDLHSELNLSSLELGDSALYFCASGWLADTDTQYFGPGTRLTVL.

The chain recombines TRBV5-1 with TRBJ1-6; D is unclear. Per germline, CDR1 SGHRS and CDR2 YFSETQ. CDR3 length: 14 amino acids. V lost 0 bases to trimming and J lost 9 bases, with 10 bases between them. The CDR3 region has the DNA TGCGCCAGCAGCTTGGAAGGCGGGGTTTCACCCCTCCACTTT. It translates to CASSLEGGVSPLHF.

CDR3 amino acids: CASSLTLAGGETQYF. The CDR3 coding sequence is TGTGCCAGCAGCTTAACACTAGCGGGGGGAGAGACCCAGTACTTC. The chain employs TRBV7-2 and TRBJ2-5; 12 bases are a match to TRBD2. Germline V CDR1 and CDR2: SGHTA, FQGNSA. The CDR3 is 15 amino acids. V gave up 2 bases and J gave up 4 bases; unmatched junction bases: 2.